One T cell receptor (beta chain) is described in this entry. It lacks a known antigen. Base-call qualities are not available, and no considerably larger clone is one nucleotide away. These data originate in a study of blood T cell repertoires in COVID-19 (dated by TCRdb to 2018 to 2021). The study in broad terms: Samples from collaborators originated in the United States, Italy and Spain and spanned both the acute and convalescent phases of COVID-19. The material from the prospective study consisted of cDNA or gDNA derived from T cells, B-cell-depleted T cells, or PBMCs. Deeply sampled blood TCRbeta repertoires from subjects exposed to, actively infected with, or recovered from COVID-19 were included in the dataset. The repertoires were released in a freely available public database intended as a resource for research on the immune response to SARS-CoV-2. Samples came from the ongoing ImmuneRACE study (first 160 participants) plus 1,254 subjects from 6 global collaborators. A de-identified subject ID, COVID-19 status, age in years and sex were almost always included in the sample metadata. Where available, HLA class I and class II types were taken from metadata supplied by the sample provider and were not determined by assay-based typing. The paper as a whole reports these results and caveats: How much clinical and demographic metadata was included differed by source and by participant, and the metadata was provided uncurated.

One collaborating source in Seattle enrolled patients while the patients were actively infected and followed the patients over time throughout the course of disease. The collaborating institutions used their own protocols to collect whole blood in K2EDTA tubes. For TCRbeta analysis, collaborators shipped samples in one of three forms: frozen whole blood, isolated PBMCs, or DNA extracted from either of those sample types. TCRbeta CDR3 regions were amplified from genomic DNA using the immunoSEQ Assay, a bias-controlled multiplex PCR. In the source study's methods: Nucleated cell counts per sample were estimated from amplification of reference gene primers within the assay. Sequence reads were collapsed and filtered to measure the absolute abundance of every unique TCRbeta CDR3 rearrangement. For each sample, productive Simpson clonality was calculated as the square root of Simpson's diversity index over productive rearrangements. The table was pulled from immuneACCESS by TCRdb, which kept in-frame rearrangements only. Such tables lose some clones; where checked, under half of the loss comes from unresolved V genes, and the rest has no known cause. The V and J calls and the clone size are those of that table, but D and trimming were determined from the DNA. A total of tens of thousands of clones appear in this sample, 80% to 90% of them only once. The ten largest clones add up to roughly 4.8% of the sample.

V lost 0 bases and J lost 7 bases; the stretch between them is 15 bases long. In the germline V gene (reference sequence), CDR1 corresponds to LGHDT and CDR2 to YNNKEL. The cysteine opens and the phenylalanine closes a CDR3 of 15 amino acids. The DNA shown is the 45-base CDR3, in frame from base 1. The source material was peripheral blood. The sequence came from a man aged 80 or over with COVID-19, enrolled during active disease. The V and J segments used are TRBV3-1 (or the pseudogene TRBV3-2) and TRBJ1-1; the D gene identity is not certain. The CDR3 protein sequence reads: CASSQEPGGRGEAFF. The sequenced DNA is TGTGCCAGCAGCCAAGAGCCAGGAGGGCGAGGTGAAGCTTTCTTT.